These T cell receptor beta chains were read from a single sample in a study of blood T cell repertoires in COVID-19. Assay: immunoSEQ multiplex PCR; the TCRdb copy retains only in-frame clones and omits some. The repertoire holds fewer than 120,000 clones, less than 85% seen once, with approximately 3.9% in the top ten. Input material: peripheral blood. These receptors were taken from a woman of 80 years or more with acute or convalescent COVID-19. Both conserved end residues are part of each CDR3. A D gene is named only where the DNA matches it firmly. Expanded clones are given a class, and other clones once, few, many or no size at all.

- | TRBD2 | TRBJ2-5 | TRBV6-5 | TGTGCCAGCATAACGGGACTATGGGAGACCCAGTACTTC | CASITGLWETQYF
- | - | TRBJ1-6 | TRBV19 | TGTGCCAGTAGCCCTCCGGGGACCTATAATTCACCCCTCCACTTT | CASSPPGTYNSPLHF
- | TRBD2 | TRBJ2-1 | TRBV3-1/TRBV3-2 | TGTGCCAGCAGCCAAGCGGGGGGATACAATGAGCAGTTCTTC | CASSQAGGYNEQFF
once | TRBD2 | TRBJ2-3 | TRBV9 | TGTGCCAGCAGCGCTAGCGGGGGGGCCAGGGATACGCAGTATTTT | CASSASGGARDTQYF
- | TRBD2 | TRBJ2-3 | TRBV19 | TGTGCCAGTAGTCCACTAGCGGGGCTCACAGATACGCAGTATTTT | CASSPLAGLTDTQYF
- | - | TRBJ1-1 | TRBV9 | TGTGCCAGCAGCGTAGAGCCCCGCCTGAACACTGAAGCTTTCTTT | CASSVEPRLNTEAFF
- | TRBD2 | TRBJ2-1 | TRBV7-9 | TGTGCCAGCAGCCCCAGGATAGCGGGAGGAGAATCCTACAATGAGCAGTTCTTC | CASSPRIAGGESYNEQFF
few | TRBD2 | TRBJ2-3 | TRBV19 | TGTGCCAGTAGTAGGAAAACTAGCGGGAGTTTTTCAGATACGCAGTATTTT | CASSRKTSGSFSDTQYF
- | TRBD1 | TRBJ2-2 | TRBV14 | TGTGCCAGCAGCCAAGGGTTCTACAGGGGTGAGGACACCGGGGAGCTGTTTTTT | CASSQGFYRGEDTGELFF
- | - | TRBJ2-1 | TRBV21-1 | TGTGCCAGCAGCAAAGTTACCGGAGGCTCCTACAATGAGCAGTTCTTC | CASSKVTGGSYNEQFF
- | - | TRBJ2-7 | TRBV18 | TGTGCCAGCTCACCACCGGCGGGGTCATCCTACGAGCAGTACTTC | CASSPPAGSSYEQYF
- | TRBD1 | TRBJ2-3 | TRBV5-1 | TGCGCCAGCACCCGAGGGACAGGGGCTAGCACAGATACGCAGTATTTT | CASTRGTGASTDTQYF
- | TRBD1 | TRBJ2-3 | TRBV5-1 | TGCGCCAGCAGCATGGGACAGGTCGTCACAGATACGCAGTATTTT | CASSMGQVVTDTQYF
once | - | TRBJ2-7 | TRBV10-1 | TGCGCCAGCAGTGCAGGACACTCCTCCTACGAGCAGTACTTC | CASSAGHSSYEQYF
- | - | TRBJ2-6 | TRBV6-1 | TGTGCCAGCAGTGATAAAAGGACAGCAGGTGTCTCTGGGGCCAACGTCCTGACTTTC | CASSDKRTAGVSGANVLTF
- | - | TRBJ1-1 | TRBV5-5 | TGTGCCAGCAGCTTCAGGAACACTGAAGCTTTCTTT | CASSFRNTEAFF
few | - | TRBJ1-3 | TRBV19 | TGTGCCAGTAGTATTGGGCAGCGAAACACCATATATTTT | CASSIGQRNTIYF
- | TRBD1 | TRBJ2-7 | TRBV7-8 | TGTGCCAGCAGCCTGGGACAGGGGGTAAGCGAGCAGTACTTC | CASSLGQGVSEQYF
- | TRBD1 | TRBJ1-1 | TRBV27 | TGTGCCAGCAGTTCCCGACAGGGGAAGGACACTGAAGCTTTCTTT | CASSSRQGKDTEAFF
once | - | TRBJ2-5 | TRBV19 | TGTGCCAGTAGTATAGGCGGGCCCTCCGGAACCCAGTACTTC | CASSIGGPSGTQYF
- | - | TRBJ1-4 | TRBV4-1 | TGCGCCAGCAGCCGGTCACCGCGGGCACGGAATGAAAAACTGTTTTTT | CASSRSPRARNEKLFF
few | - | TRBJ2-7 | TRBV5-1 | TGCGCCAGGATAGCAAGTGGGTTTCACGAGCAGTACTTC | CARIASGFHEQYF
- | - | TRBJ2-3 | TRBV19 | TGTGCCAGTAGTCCTCCGGGGTTCGACACAGATACGCAGTATTTT | CASSPPGFDTDTQYF
- | TRBD1 | TRBJ2-7 | TRBV18 | TGTGCCAGCTCCCGAACGGAACAGGGGGCGTTTCACGAGCAGTACTTC | CASSRTEQGAFHEQYF
- | TRBD1 | TRBJ1-2 | TRBV2 | TGTGCCAGCAGTGAGCGGGACAGGGGGCTTTATGGCTACACCTTC | CASSERDRGLYGYTF